The clone carrying this T cell receptor beta chain was detected only a few times. What it binds is not known. CDR1 is MGHRA and CDR2 is YSYEKL in the germline V gene. V was clipped by 0 bases and J by 10 bases, with 10 bases between them. The CDR3 is made up of 13 amino acids. Here immunoSEQ multiplex PCR was the method, and the copy in TCRdb shows in-frame clones only, minus some. This table has roughly 4,200 clones, around two thirds appearing once. The source of the sample is a study of coeliac disease. Study in general: High-resolution HLA typing was lacking; TRBV7-2 bias was queried instead.

The study, taken as a whole, reports: Lower clonality than controls marked TRB and TRG repertoires from active celiac intraepithelial and lamina propria samples. Few TRB amino acid sequences were shared between samples; most were unique.

The rearrangement links TRBV4-1 to TRBJ2-1, with D perhaps TRBD2 (5 bases). This TCR came from a woman aged 18-29 years with active celiac disease. Sequenced: intraepithelial lymphocytes from the gut. CDR3 coding DNA: TGCGCCAGCAGCCAAGATAAGAGGGAGGAGCAGTTCTTC. Translating it yields CASSQDKREEQFF.